The text below deals with one TCR beta chain. The data were taken from a study of PD-L1 blockade in urothelial cancer. Study context: Blood samples had a median of about 140,000 T cells, tens of thousands of unique TCRs, and clonality approximately 0.085.

CDR1 and CDR2 (germline): LGHNA, YSLEER. CDR3 length: 15 residues. Germline trimming cut 1 base from V and 12 bases from J; bases unmatched to any gene: 11. Described time point: pretreatment peripheral blood. Method: immunoSEQ multiplex PCR; TCRdb's copy keeps in-frame clones and lacks some. Here the sample spans about 45,000 clones, nearly 90% being singletons. Source: PBMCs, taken around atezolizumab (anti-PD-L1) treatment. This TCR came from a donor aged 40 or older with urothelial cancer. The chain recombines TRBV4-3 with TRBJ1-4; 7 bases map to TRBD1. The DNA for the CDR3 is TGCGCCAGCAGCCAAGTGCCCAGGGGGGAAAGGGAACTGTTTTTT. It encodes CASSQVPRGERELFF.